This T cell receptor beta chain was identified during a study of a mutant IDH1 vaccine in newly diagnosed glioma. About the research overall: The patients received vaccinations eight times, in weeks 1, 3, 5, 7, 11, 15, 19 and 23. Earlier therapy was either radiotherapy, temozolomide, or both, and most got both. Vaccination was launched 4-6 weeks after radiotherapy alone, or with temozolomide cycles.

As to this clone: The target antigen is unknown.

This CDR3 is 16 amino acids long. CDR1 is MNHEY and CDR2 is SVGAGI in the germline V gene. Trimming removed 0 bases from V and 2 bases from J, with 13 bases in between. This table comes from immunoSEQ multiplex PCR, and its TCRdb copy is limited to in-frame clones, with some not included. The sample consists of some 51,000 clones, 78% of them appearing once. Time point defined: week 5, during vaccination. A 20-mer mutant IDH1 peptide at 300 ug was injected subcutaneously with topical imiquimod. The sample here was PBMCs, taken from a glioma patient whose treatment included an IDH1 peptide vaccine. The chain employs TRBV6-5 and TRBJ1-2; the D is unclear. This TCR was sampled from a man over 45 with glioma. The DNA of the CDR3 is TGTGCCAGCAGTTACTCAGCCGGGTACACCAACTATGGCTACACCTTC. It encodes CASSYSAGYTNYGYTF.